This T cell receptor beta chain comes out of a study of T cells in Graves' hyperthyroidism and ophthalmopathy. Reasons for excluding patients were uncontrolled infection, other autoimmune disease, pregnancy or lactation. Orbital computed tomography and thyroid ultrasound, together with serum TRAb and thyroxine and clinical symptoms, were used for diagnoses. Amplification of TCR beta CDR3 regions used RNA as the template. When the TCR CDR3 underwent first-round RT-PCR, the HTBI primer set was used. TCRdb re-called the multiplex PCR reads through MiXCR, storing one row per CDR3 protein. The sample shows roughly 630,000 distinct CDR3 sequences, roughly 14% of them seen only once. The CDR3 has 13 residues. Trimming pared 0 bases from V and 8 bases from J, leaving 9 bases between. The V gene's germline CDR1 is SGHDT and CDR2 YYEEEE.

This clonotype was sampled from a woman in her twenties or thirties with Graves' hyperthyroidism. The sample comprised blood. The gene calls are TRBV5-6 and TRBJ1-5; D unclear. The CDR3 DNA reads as TGTGCCAGCAGCTTGGCCCCCGGGGAGCCCCAGCATTTT. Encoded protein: CASSLAPGEPQHF.